This T cell receptor (beta chain) comes out of a study of T-cell reconstitution after alpha-beta-depleted transplantation in children. TCRbeta library construction was performed incorporating unique molecular identifiers. Each CDR3 protein gets one entry after TCRdb re-called the PCR reads with MiXCR. The sample consists of 450,000 to 550,000 distinct CDR3 sequences, about an eighth of them appearing once. This clonotype was observed many times. Its antigen is not known. Study outcomes and limitations: Several hundred expanded graft clones reportedly supplied alpha-beta T cells about two months after transplant.

CDR1 SQVTM and CDR2 ANQGSEA come from the germline V gene. V lost 4 bases, J lost 1 base, and 13 bases lay in between. This CDR3 has 15 residues. The sequence came from a female patient aged 2-9 years who had a stem cell transplant for aplastic anemia, so the T cells may come from the graft donor. Sequencing used PBMCs, mostly from graft donor cells, obtained 180 days after TCRalphabeta/CD19-depleted stem cell transplant. V is TRBV29-1 and J is TRBJ2-2; weak D call: TRBD2 (6 bases). This chain's CDR3 is CSVVGSGENTGELFF. In DNA form, the CDR3 reads TGCAGCGTTGTTGGTAGCGGAGAGAACACCGGGGAGCTGTTTTTT.